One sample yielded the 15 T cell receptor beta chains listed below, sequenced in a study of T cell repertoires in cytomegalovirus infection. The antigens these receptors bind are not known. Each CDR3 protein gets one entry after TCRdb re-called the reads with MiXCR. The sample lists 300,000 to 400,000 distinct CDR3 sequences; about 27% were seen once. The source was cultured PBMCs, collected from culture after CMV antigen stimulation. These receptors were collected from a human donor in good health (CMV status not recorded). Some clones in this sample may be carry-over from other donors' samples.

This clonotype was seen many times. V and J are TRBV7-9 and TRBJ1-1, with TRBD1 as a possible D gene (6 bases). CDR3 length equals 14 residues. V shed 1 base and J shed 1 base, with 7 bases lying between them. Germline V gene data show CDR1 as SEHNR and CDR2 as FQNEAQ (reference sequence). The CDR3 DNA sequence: TGTGCCAGCAGCTTAGGGACAGAGAACACTGAAGCTTTCTTT. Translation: CASSLGTENTEAFF.

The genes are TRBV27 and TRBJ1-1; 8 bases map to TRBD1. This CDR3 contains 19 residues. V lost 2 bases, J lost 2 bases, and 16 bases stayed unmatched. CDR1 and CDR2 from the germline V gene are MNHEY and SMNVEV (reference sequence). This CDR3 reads CASSLNTPTRQGINTEAFF. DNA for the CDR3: TGTGCCAGCAGTTTAAATACCCCCACTAGACAGGGGATAAACACTGAAGCTTTCTTT.

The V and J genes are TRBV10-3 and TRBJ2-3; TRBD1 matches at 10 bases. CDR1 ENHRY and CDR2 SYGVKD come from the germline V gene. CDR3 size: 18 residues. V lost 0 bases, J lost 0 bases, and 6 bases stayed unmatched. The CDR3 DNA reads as TGTGCCATCAGTGAGTCCCCTGGGACAGGGGCTAGCACAGATACGCAGTATTTT. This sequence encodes CAISESPGTGASTDTQYF.

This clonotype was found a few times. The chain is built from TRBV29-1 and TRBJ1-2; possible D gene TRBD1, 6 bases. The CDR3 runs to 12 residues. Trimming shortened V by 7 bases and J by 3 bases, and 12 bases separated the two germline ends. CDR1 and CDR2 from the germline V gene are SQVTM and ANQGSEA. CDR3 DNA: TGCAGCGCTGGGCCAGGGGACTATGGCTACACCTTC. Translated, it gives CSAGPGDYGYTF.

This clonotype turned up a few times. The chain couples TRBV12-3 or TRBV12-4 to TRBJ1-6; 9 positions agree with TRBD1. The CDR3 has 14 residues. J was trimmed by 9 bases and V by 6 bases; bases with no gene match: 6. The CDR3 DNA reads TGTGCCAGCAGCCAAGGACAGGGGTCTTCACCCCTCCACTTT. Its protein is CASSQGQGSSPLHF.

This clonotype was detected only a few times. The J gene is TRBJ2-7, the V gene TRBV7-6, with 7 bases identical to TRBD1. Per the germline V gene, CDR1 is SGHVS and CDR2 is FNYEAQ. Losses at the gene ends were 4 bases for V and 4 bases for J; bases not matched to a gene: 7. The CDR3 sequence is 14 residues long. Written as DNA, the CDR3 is TGTGCCAGCAGCTCCCGACAGGGATGGTACGAGCAGTACTTC. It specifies CASSSRQGWYEQYF. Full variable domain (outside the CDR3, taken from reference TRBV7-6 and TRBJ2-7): GAGVSQSPRYKVTKRGQDVALRCDPISGHVSLYWYRQALGQGPEFLTYFNYEAQQDKSGLPNDRFSAERPEGSISTLTIQRTEQRDSAMYRCASSSRQGWYEQYFGPGTRLTVT.

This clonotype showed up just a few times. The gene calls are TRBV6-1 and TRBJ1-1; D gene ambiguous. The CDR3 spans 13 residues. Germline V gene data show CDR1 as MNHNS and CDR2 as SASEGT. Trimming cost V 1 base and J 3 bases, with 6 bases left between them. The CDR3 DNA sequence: TGTGCCAGCAGTGAAGGCATTGACACTGAAGCTTTCTTT. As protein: CASSEGIDTEAFF.

Written as DNA, the CDR3 is TGTGCCAGCAGCCCCCGGGACAGGGTCATGAACACTGAAGCTTTCTTT. It specifies CASSPRDRVMNTEAFF. The chain uses TRBV7-9 and TRBJ1-1; the match to TRBD1 covers 9 bases. This CDR3 contains 16 residues. CDR1 SEHNR and CDR2 FQNEAQ come from the germline V gene (reference sequence). The junction had 7 bases not matched to a gene; V was cut back by 5 bases and J by 0 bases. The full variable domain, in which reference TRBV7-9 and TRBJ1-1 provide the parts outside the CDR3, is DTGVSQNPRHKITKRGQNVTFRCDPISEHNRLYWYRQTLGQGPEFLTYFQNEAQLEKSRLLSDRFSAERPKGSFSTLEIQRTEQGDSAMYLCASSPRDRVMNTEAFFGQGTRLTVV.

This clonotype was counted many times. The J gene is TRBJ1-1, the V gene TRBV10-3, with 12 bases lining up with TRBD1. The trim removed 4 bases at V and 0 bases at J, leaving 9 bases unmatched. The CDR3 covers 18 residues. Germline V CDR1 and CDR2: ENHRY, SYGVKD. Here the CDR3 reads CAISAQGGQGAMNTEAFF. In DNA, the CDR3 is TGTGCCATCAGTGCCCAGGGGGGACAGGGGGCCATGAACACTGAAGCTTTCTTT.

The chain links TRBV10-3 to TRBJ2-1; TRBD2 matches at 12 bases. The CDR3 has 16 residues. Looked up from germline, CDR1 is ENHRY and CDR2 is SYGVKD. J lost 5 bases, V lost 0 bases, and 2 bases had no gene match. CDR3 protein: CAISESRTSGNNEQFF. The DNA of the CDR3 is TGTGCCATCAGTGAGTCGAGGACTAGCGGGAACAATGAGCAGTTCTTC.

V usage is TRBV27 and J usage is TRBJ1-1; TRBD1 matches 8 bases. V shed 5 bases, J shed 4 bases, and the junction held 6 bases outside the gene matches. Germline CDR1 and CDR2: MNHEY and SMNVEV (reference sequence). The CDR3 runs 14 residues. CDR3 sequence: CASSPGGTGTEAFF. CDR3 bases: TGTGCCAGCAGTCCAGGGGGCACGGGCACTGAAGCTTTCTTT.

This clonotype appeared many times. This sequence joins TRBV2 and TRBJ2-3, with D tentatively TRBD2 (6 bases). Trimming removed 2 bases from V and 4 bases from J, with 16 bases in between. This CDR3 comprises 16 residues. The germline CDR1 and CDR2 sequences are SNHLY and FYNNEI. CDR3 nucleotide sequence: TGTGCCAGCAGTGAAAATAGGCAGGGAGGAGCAGATACGCAGTATTTT. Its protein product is CASSENRQGGADTQYF.

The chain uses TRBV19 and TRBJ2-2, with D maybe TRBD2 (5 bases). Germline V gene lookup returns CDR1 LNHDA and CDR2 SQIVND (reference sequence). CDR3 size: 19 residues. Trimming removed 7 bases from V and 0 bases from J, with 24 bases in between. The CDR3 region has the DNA TGTGCCAGTAATCGGAGACCAAGCGGAGACTTAGCGAACACCGGGGAGCTGTTTTTT. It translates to CASNRRPSGDLANTGELFF. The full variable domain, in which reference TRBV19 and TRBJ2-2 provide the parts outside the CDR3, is DGGITQSPKYLFRKEGQNVTLSCEQNLNHDAMYWYRQDPGQGLRLIYYSQIVNDFQKGDIAEGYSVSREKKESFPLTVTSAQKNPTAFYLCASNRRPSGDLANTGELFFGEGSRLTVL.

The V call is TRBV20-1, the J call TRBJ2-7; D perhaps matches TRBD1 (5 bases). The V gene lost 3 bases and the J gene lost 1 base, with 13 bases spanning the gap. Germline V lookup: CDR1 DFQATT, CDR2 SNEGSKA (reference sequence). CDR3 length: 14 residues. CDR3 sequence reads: CSASSQGSSYEQYF. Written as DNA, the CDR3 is TGCAGTGCTAGCTCCCAGGGATCTTCCTACGAGCAGTACTTC.

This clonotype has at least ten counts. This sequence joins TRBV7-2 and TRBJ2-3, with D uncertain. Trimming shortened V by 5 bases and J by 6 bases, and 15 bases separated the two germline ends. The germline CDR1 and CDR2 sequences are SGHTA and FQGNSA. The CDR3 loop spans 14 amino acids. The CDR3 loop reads CASSPARLADTQYF. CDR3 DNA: TGTGCCAGCAGCCCGGCCCGACTTGCGGATACGCAGTATTTT.